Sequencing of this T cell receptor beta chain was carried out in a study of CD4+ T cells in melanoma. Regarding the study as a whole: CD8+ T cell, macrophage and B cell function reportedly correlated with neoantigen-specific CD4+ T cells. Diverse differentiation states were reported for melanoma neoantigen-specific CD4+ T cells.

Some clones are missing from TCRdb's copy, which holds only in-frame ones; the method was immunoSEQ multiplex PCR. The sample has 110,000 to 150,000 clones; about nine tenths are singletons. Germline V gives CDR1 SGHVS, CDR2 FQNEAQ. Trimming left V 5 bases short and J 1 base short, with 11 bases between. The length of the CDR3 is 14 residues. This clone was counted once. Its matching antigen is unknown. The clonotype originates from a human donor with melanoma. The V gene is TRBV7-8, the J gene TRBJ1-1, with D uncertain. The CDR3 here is CASSPTAANTEAFF. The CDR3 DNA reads TGTGCCAGCAGCCCTACGGCGGCGAACACTGAAGCTTTCTTT.